This T cell receptor (beta chain) was obtained from a study of vaccination and CD4 T cells after COVID-19. At the level of the study: Testing by nasal swab PCR showed convalescent patients to be SARS-CoV-2 positive; eight to ten were mild and one was severe.

Time point: late sampling 161 to 241 days after vaccination in three convalescent patients. Stated treatment: roughly 10-day PBMC culture with coronavirus spike peptide pools or control peptides (ViraFEST assay). The ViraFEST method relied on peptide pools to expand antigen-specific T cells, followed by TCR sequencing. Sequencing of cultured CD4+ T cell DNA used the Oncomine TCR Beta short-read assay. MiXCR was run by TCRdb on the PCR reads, yielding one entry per CDR3 protein. The sample lists more than 25,000 distinct CDR3 sequences; 36% were seen once. This clonotype was counted once. Its target is unknown. Study-level points and caveats: Convalescent patients' vaccine-specific clones were spike mono-reactive in 304 of 307 cases.

CDR1 is SNHLY, CDR2 FYNNEI, per germline. The CDR3 spans 16 residues. Trimming cost V 0 bases and J 7 bases; bases outside gene matches: 9. Here the sequenced sample was CD4+ T cells from blood, cultured in vitro, taken about 7 months after SARS-CoV-2 vaccination. The chain uses TRBV2 and TRBJ1-5; the match to TRBD1 covers 7 bases. This receptor was identified in a human donor who had recovered from COVID-19. For the CDR3, the DNA is TGTGCCAGCAGTGAAGCGCCGGGAGGGGGCTTCCAGCCCCAGCATTTT. Its protein product is CASSEAPGGGFQPQHF.